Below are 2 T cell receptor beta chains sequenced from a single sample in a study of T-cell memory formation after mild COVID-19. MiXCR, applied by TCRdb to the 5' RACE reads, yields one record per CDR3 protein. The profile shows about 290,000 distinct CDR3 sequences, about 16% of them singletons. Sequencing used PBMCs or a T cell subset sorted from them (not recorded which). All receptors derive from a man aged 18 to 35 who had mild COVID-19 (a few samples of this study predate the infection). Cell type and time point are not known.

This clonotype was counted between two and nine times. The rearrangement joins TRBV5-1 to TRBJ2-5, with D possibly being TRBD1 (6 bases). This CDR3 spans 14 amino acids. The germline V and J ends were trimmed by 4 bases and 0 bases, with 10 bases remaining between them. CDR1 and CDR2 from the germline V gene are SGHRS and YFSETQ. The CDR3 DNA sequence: TGCGCCAGCAGCATACGGGACAACCAAGAGACCCAGTACTTC. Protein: CASSIRDNQETQYF. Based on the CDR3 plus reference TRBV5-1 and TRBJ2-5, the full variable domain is KAGVTQTPRYLIKTRGQQVTLSCSPISGHRSVSWYQQTPGQGLQFLFEYFSETQRNKGNFPGRFSGRQFSNSRSEMNVSTLELGDSALYLCASSIRDNQETQYFGPGTRLLVL.

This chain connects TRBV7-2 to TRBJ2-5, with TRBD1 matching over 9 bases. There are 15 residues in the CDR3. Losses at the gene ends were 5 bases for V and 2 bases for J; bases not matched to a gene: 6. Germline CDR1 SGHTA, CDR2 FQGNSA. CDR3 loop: CASSRAGTGQETQYF. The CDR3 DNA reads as TGTGCCAGCAGCCGAGCCGGGACAGGGCAAGAGACCCAGTACTTC.